This T cell receptor beta chain stems from a study of T cells after posttransplantation cyclophosphamide. Whole-study results and caveats: Donor CD8+ memory clones often dominated recipient blood repertoires at later times.

This CDR3 spans 16 amino acids. J was trimmed by 0 bases and V by 6 bases; bases with no gene match: 8. Per germline, CDR1 LGHNA and CDR2 YNFKEQ. Method: immunoSEQ multiplex PCR; TCRdb's copy keeps in-frame clones and lacks some. The data show over 20,000 clones, with approximately 87% seen just once and around 10% held by the top ten. This clone has only one observation. Its antigen is still unknown. Busulfan-fludarabine conditioning, marrow transplant, and cyclophosphamide on days +3 and +4 were administered. The sequenced sample was PBMCs, obtained after allogeneic stem cell transplant with posttransplant cyclophosphamide. The chain joins TRBV4-2 to TRBJ1-2; 9 bases fit TRBD1. This clonotype was sampled from a female patient between 30 and 40 years old who received an allogeneic stem cell transplant from an unrelated donor, was CMV-positive, and had no GVHD. The T cells may come from the graft donor. The CDR3 DNA is TGTGCCAGCAGTCGGGGACAGGGACTATCTAACTATGGCTACACCTTC. Its protein product is CASSRGQGLSNYGYTF.